This passage covers 9 T cell receptor beta chains from one sample sequenced in a study of PD-1 blockade in classical Hodgkin lymphoma. Autologous stem cell transplantation was followed by relapse in every patient, and brentuximab vedotin exposure varied. Generated by immunoSEQ multiplex PCR, the TCRdb table keeps only in-frame clones and is missing some. The sample has fewer than 80,000 clones; about two thirds are singletons. This specimen consisted of peripheral blood mononuclear cells (PBMCs), obtained before the second cycle of nivolumab. The receptors derive from a human donor with classical Hodgkin lymphoma.

This chain uses TRBV5-6 with TRBJ2-7; D perhaps matches TRBD2 (7 bases). CDR3 length: 16 amino acids. Trimming stripped 4 bases from V and 4 bases from J, with 21 bases between. The germline gives CDR1 SGHDT, CDR2 YYEEEE. CDR3 coding DNA: TGTGCCAGCAGCCCCATGGGGGGCGGGAGTGTTTACGAGCAGTACTTC. It translates to CASSPMGGGSVYEQYF. Using reference TRBV5-6 and TRBJ2-7 for the parts outside the CDR3, the full variable domain is DAGVTQSPTHLIKTRGQQVTLRCSPKSGHDTVSWYQQALGQGPQFIFQYYEEEERQRGNFPDRFSGHQFPNYSSELNVNALLLGDSALYLCASSPMGGGSVYEQYFGPGTRLTVT.

The chain joins TRBV5-4 to TRBJ2-7, with no clear D. The CDR3 has 15 amino acids. Trimming stripped 0 bases from V and 3 bases from J, with 13 bases between. Germline values: CDR1 SGHNT, CDR2 YYREEE (reference sequence). CDR3 DNA: TGTGCCAGCAGCTTGGTGACGGCCGCCTTCTACGAGCAGTACTTC. Protein product: CASSLVTAAFYEQYF.

V and J are TRBV5-1 and TRBJ1-2; no clear D. With 5 bases removed from V and 6 bases from J, the gap between germline ends came to 14 bases. This CDR3 spans 13 amino acids. Germline V gene sequence: CDR1 SGHRS, CDR2 YFSETQ. CDR3 bases: TGCGCCAGCAGGTTCACGCCGCCCAATGGCTACACCTTC. Its translation: CASRFTPPNGYTF.

The genes are TRBV19 and TRBJ2-3, with 8 positions matching TRBD1. CDR3 length: 15 amino acids. CDR1 and CDR2 (germline): LNHDA, SQIVND (reference sequence). V lost 5 bases and J lost 1; bases outside the gene matches: 5. The CDR3 nucleotides are TGTGCCAGTAGTGTACAGGGGGTTGGCACAGATACGCAGTATTTT. Amino acid sequence: CASSVQGVGTDTQYF. The whole variable domain, filled in from reference TRBV19 and TRBJ2-3, reads DGGITQSPKYLFRKEGQNVTLSCEQNLNHDAMYWYRQDPGQGLRLIYYSQIVNDFQKGDIAEGYSVSREKKESFPLTVTSAQKNPTAFYLCASSVQGVGTDTQYFGPGTRLTVL.

As concerns this clone: One junction end disagrees with the germline gene, perhaps due to a read error. The rearrangement links TRBV11-2 to TRBJ1-4; TRBD1 agrees at 7 bases. The germline gives CDR1 SGHAT, CDR2 FQNNGV. The CDR3 is 13 amino acids. CDR3 loop: CASRTGDERKTVF. DNA of the CDR3: TGTGCCAGCAGAACAGGGGACGAAAGAAAAACTGTTTTT.

This rearrangement joins TRBV5-1 to TRBJ2-7; D perhaps matches TRBD1 (7 bases). There are 14 residues in the CDR3. Trimming left V 4 bases short and J 2 bases short, with 13 bases between. Looked up from germline, CDR1 is SGHRS and CDR2 is YFSETQ. CDR3 sequence: CASSAGGGPYEQYF. CDR3 coding DNA: TGCGCCAGCAGCGCCGGAGGGGGCCCCTACGAGCAGTACTTC.

The chain recombines TRBV6-1 with TRBJ2-1; the match to TRBD1 covers 8 bases. CDR1 is MNHNS, CDR2 SASEGT, per germline. V gave up 6 bases and J gave up 6 bases; unmatched junction bases: 10. CDR3 length: 15 residues. DNA of the CDR3: TGTGCCAGCAGCTCCCTGGGACAGGTTAGCAATGAGCAGTTCTTC. Protein: CASSSLGQVSNEQFF.

This clone was observed a few times. The V gene is TRBV7-3, the J gene TRBJ2-2; D may be TRBD2 (6 bases). This CDR3 has 14 residues. The ends were cut back, 0 bases at V and 7 bases at J, with 9 bases in the middle. Germline CDR1 SGHTA, CDR2 FQGTGA. The CDR3 region is CASSLTAGGGELFF. The CDR3 DNA follows: TGTGCCAGCAGCTTAACGGCCGGGGGCGGGGAGCTGTTTTTT.

The chain carries TRBV14 and TRBJ2-3; the D is unclear. CDR1 is SGHDN and CDR2 is FVKESK in the germline V gene. The CDR3 sequence is 13 residues long. V lost 2 bases, J lost 6 bases, and 9 bases lay in between. The CDR3 DNA is TGTGCCAGCAGCCAAATTCCGAGGGATACGCAGTATTTT. Translating it yields CASSQIPRDTQYF.